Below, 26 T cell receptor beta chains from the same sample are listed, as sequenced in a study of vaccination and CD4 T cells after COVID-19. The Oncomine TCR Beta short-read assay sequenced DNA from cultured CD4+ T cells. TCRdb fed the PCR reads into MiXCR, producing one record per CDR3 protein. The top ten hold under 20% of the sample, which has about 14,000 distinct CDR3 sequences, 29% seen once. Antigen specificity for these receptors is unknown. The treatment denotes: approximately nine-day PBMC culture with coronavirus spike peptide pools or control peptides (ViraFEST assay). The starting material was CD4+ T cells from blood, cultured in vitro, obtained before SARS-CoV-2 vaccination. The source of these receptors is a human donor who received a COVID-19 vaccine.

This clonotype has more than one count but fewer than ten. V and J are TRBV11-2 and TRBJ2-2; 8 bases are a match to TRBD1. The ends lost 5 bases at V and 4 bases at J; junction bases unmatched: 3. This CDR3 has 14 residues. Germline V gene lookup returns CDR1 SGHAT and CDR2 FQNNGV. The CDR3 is CASSLGQGTGELFF. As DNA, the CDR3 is TGTGCCAGCAGCCTTGGACAGGGCACCGGGGAGCTGTTTTTT.

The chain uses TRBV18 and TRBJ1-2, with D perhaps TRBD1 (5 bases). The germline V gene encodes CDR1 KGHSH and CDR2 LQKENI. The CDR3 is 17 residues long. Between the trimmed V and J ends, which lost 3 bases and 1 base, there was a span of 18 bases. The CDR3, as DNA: TGTGCCAGCTCACCCACCCCGACAGCGTCCTTTAACTATGGCTACACCTTC. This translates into CASSPTPTASFNYGYTF.

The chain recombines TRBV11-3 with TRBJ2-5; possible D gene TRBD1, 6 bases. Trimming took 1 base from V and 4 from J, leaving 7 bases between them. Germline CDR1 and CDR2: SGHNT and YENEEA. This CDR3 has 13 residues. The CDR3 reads CASSLGGRETQYF. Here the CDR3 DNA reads TGTGCCAGCAGCTTAGGGGGGCGAGAGACCCAGTACTTC.

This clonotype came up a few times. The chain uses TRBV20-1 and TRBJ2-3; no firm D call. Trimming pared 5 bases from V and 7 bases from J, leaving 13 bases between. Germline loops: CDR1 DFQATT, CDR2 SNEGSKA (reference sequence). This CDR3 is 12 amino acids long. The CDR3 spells CSARPGPYTQYF. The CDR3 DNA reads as TGCAGTGCTCGACCCGGCCCTTATACGCAGTATTTT.

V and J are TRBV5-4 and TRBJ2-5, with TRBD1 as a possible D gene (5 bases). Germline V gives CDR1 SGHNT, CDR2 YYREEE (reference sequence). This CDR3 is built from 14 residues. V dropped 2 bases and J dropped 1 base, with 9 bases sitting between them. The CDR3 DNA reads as TGTGCCAGCAGCTTTCAGGGCCGCCAAGAGACCCAGTACTTC. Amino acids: CASSFQGRQETQYF.

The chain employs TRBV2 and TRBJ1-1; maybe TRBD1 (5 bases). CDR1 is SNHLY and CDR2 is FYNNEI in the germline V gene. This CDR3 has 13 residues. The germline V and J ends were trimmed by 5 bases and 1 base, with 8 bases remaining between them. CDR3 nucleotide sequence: TGTGCCAGCAGTATCAGGGAGAACACTGAAGCTTTCTTT. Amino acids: CASSIRENTEAFF.

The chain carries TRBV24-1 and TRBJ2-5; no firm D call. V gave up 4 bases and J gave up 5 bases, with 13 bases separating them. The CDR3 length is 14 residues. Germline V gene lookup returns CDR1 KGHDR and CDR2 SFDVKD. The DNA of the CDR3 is TGTGCCACCAGTGACCCGGGCCCGCGGGAGACCCAGTACTTC. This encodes CATSDPGPRETQYF.

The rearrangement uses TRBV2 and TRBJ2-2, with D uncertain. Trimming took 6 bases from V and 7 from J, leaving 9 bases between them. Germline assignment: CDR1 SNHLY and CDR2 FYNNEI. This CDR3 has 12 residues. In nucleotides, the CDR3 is TGTGCCAGCAGAGTTAGTGACGGGGAGCTGTTTTTT. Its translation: CASRVSDGELFF.

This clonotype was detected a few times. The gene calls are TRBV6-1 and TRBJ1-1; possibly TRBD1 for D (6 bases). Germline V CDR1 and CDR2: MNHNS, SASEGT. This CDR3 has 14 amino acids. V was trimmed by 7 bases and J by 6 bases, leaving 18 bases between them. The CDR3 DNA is TGTGCCAGCACCTCACGGGGGGACACCTCTGAAGCTTTCTTT. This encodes CASTSRGDTSEAFF.

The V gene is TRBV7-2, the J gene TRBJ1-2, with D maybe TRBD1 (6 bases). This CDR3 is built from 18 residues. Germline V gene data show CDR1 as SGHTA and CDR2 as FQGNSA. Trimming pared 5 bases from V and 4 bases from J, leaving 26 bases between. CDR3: CASSPRGGGGVWVYGYTF. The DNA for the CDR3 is TGTGCCAGCAGCCCCCGGGGAGGGGGGGGAGTGTGGGTCTATGGCTACACCTTC.

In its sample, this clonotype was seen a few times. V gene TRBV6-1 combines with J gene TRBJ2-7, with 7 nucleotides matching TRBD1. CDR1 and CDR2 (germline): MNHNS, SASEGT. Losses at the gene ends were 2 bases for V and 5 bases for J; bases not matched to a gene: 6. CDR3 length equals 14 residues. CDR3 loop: CASSENRGSDEQYF. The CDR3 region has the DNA TGTGCCAGCAGTGAAAACAGGGGTTCGGACGAGCAGTACTTC.

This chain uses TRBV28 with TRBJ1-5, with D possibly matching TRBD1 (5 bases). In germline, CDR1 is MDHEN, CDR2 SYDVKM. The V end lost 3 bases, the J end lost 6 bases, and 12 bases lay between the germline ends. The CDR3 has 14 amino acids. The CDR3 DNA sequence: TGTGCCAGCAGTTTTCAGGGTTTCGCTCAGCCCCAGCATTTT. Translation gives CASSFQGFAQPQHF.

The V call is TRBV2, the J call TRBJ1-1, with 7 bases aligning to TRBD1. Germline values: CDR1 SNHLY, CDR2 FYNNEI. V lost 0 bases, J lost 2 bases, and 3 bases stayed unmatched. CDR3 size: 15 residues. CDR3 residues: CASSEARTGNTEAFF. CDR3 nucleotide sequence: TGTGCCAGCAGTGAAGCACGGACAGGCAACACTGAAGCTTTCTTT.

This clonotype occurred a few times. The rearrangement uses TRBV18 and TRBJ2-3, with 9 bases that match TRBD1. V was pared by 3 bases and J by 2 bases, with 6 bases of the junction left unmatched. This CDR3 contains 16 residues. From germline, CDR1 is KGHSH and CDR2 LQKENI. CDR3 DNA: TGTGCCAGCTCACCGCCGACAGGGGGAGTCACAGATACGCAGTATTTT. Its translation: CASSPPTGGVTDTQYF. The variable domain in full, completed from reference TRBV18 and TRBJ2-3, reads NAGVMQNPRHLVRRRGQEARLRCSPMKGHSHVYWYRQLPEEGLKFMVYLQKENIIDESGMPKERFSAEFPKEGPSILRIQQVVRGDSAAYFCASSPPTGGVTDTQYFGPGTRLTVL.

CDR3 loop: CASSCRDREGNTEAFF. In DNA form, the CDR3 reads TGTGCCAGCAGCTGCCGGGACAGGGAGGGTAACACTGAAGCTTTCTTT. V usage is TRBV21-1 and J usage is TRBJ1-1; the DNA was not used to check the table's D call, TRBD1. TRBV21-1 is annotated as a pseudogene. This CDR3 region has 16 residues.

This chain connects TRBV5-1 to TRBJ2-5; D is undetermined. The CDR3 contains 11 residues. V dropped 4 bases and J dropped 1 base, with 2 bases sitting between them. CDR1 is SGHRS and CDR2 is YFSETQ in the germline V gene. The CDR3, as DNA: TGCGCCAGCAGCGCCCAAGAGACCCAGTACTTC. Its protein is CASSAQETQYF.

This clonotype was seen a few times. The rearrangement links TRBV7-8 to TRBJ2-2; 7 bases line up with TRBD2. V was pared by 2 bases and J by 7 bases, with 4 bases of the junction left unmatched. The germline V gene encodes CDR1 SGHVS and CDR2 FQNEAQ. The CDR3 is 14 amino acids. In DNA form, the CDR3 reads TGTGCCAGCAGCTTACGACTAGCAGGCGGGGAGCTGTTTTTT. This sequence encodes CASSLRLAGGELFF.

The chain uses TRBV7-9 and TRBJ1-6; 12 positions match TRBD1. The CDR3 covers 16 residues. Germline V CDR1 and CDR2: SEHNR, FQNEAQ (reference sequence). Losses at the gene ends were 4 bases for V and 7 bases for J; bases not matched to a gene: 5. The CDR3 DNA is TGTGCCAGCAGCTATGGGACAGGGGGCGGCAATTCACCCCTCCACTTT. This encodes CASSYGTGGGNSPLHF.

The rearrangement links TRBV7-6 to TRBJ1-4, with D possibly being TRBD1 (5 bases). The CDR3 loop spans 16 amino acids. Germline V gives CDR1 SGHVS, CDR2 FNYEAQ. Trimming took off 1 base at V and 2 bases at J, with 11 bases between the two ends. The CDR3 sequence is CASSLEAGRTNEKLFF. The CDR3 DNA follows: TGTGCCAGCAGCTTAGAGGCGGGACGGACTAATGAAAAACTGTTTTTT.

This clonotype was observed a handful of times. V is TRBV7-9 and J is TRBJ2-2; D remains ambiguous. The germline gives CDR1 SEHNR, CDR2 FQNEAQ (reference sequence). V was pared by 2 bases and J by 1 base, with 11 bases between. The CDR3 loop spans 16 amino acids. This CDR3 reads CASSLSLGMNTGELFF. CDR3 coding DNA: TGTGCCAGCAGCTTATCCCTAGGGATGAACACCGGGGAGCTGTTTTTT.

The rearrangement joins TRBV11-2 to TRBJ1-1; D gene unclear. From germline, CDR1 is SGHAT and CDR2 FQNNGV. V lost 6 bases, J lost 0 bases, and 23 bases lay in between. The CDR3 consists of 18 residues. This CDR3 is CASRSLLGGKSMNTEAFF. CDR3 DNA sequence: TGTGCCAGCAGGTCTCTCCTGGGAGGGAAAAGCATGAACACTGAAGCTTTCTTT. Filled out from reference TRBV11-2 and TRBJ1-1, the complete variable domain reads EAGVAQSPRYKIIEKRQSVAFWCNPISGHATLYWYQQILGQGPKLLIQFQNNGVVDDSQLPKDRFSAERLKGVDSTLKIQPAKLEDSAVYLCASRSLLGGKSMNTEAFFGQGTRLTVV.

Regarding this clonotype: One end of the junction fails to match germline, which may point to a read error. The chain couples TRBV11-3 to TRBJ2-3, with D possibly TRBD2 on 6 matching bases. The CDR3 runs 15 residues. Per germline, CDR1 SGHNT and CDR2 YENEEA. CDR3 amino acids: CASSLDGTSTDTQYF. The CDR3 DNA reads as TGTGCCAGCAGCCTAGACGGGACTAGCACAGATACGCAGTATTTT. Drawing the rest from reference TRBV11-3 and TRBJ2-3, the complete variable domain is EAGVVQSPRYKIIEKKQPVAFWCNPISGHNTLYWYLQNLGQGPELLIRYENEEAVDDSQLPKDRFSAERLKGVDSTLKIQPAELGDSAVYLCASSLDGTSTDTQYFGPGTRLTVL.

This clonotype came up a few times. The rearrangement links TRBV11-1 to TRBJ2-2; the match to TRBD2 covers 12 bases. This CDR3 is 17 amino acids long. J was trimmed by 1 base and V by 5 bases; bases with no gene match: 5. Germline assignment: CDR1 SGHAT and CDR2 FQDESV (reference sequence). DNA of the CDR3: TGTGCCAGCAGCGGACGACTAGCGGGGGTGAACACCGGGGAGCTGTTTTTT. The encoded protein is CASSGRLAGVNTGELFF.

The chain's CDR3 is CASSKDEIAGSNEQFF. CDR3 nucleotides: TGTGCCAGCAGCAAAGATGAAATAGCGGGGAGTAATGAGCAGTTCTTC. This rearrangement joins TRBV21-1 to TRBJ2-1; TRBD2, the D gene given by the table, was not confirmed from the DNA. TRBV21-1 is termed a pseudogene. The CDR3 extends over 16 amino acids.

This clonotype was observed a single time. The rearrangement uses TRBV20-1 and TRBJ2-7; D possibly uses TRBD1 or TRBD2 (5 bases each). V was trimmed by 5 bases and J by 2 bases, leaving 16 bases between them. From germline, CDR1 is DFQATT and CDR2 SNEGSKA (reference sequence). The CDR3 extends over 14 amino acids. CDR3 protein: CSAPREGEPYEQYF. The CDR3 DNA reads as TGCAGTGCTCCTAGGGAAGGGGAGCCCTACGAGCAGTACTTC.

CDR3: CAWSRVDGSGGNTIYF. The DNA of the CDR3 is TGTGCCTGGAGTCGTGTGGACGGGTCGGGAGGAAACACCATATATTTT. This chain connects TRBV30 to TRBJ1-3; no firm D call. Trimming stripped 2 bases from V and 4 bases from J, with 18 bases between. This CDR3 comprises 16 residues. CDR1 GTSNPN and CDR2 SVGIG come from the germline V gene (reference sequence). Combining the CDR3 with reference TRBV30 and TRBJ1-3 gives the whole variable domain SQTIHQWPATLVQPVGSPLSLECTVEGTSNPNLYWYRQAAGRGLQLLFYSVGIGQISSEVPQNLSASRPQDRQFILSSKKLLLSDSGFYLCAWSRVDGSGGNTIYFGEGSWLTVV.